This is a list of T cell receptor beta chains from one sample in a study of T-cell memory formation after mild COVID-19. TCRdb redid the calling of the 5' RACE reads with MiXCR, one entry per CDR3 protein. Altogether tens of thousands of distinct CDR3 sequences are present, 9.5% being singletons, with the ten largest covering around 11%. Sequenced material: PBMCs or a T cell subset sorted from them (not recorded which). The receptor set was obtained from an adult woman who had mild COVID-19 (a few samples of this study predate the infection). Cell type and time point are not known. Each CDR3 is given with its conserved first and last residue. The order of the fields is V gene, J gene, D gene, clone size, CDR3 protein, CDR3 DNA. A D gene is named only where the DNA matches it firmly. The size of a clone is reported for some rows only, either as once, few or many, or as a class for expanded clones.

V: TRBV18; J: TRBJ2-1; D: TRBD2; size: NA; CDR3: CASSRAPPGLGGDEQFF; DNA: TGTGCCAGCTCACGAGCGCCCCCGGGACTAGGAGGCGATGAGCAGTTCTTC
V: TRBV7-9; J: TRBJ2-3; D: NA; size: many; CDR3: CASSLVSAVTDTQYF; DNA: TGTGCCAGCAGCTTAGTATCGGCGGTTACAGATACGCAGTATTTT
V: TRBV5-1; J: TRBJ2-4; D: NA; size: NA; CDR3: CASSLASSLAKNIQYF; DNA: TGCGCCAGCAGCTTGGCCAGCTCCTTAGCCAAAAACATTCAGTACTTC
V: TRBV5-6; J: TRBJ2-2; D: NA; size: NA; CDR3: CASSLPPTPPGELFF; DNA: TGTGCCAGCAGCTTGCCACCGACCCCCCCCGGGGAGCTGTTTTTT
V: TRBV5-1; J: TRBJ2-5; D: TRBD2; size: few; CDR3: CASSPSSGGISETQYF; DNA: TGCGCCAGCAGTCCTTCTAGCGGGGGTATTTCGGAGACCCAGTACTTC
V: TRBV7-2; J: TRBJ1-2; D: NA; size: NA; CDR3: CASSLDPQQGGYTF; DNA: TGTGCCAGCAGCTTAGACCCCCAGCAGGGCGGCTACACCTTC
V: TRBV14; J: TRBJ2-7; D: TRBD2; size: NA; CDR3: CASSHNSGGASYEQYF; DNA: TGTGCCAGCAGCCATAATAGCGGGGGGGCCTCCTACGAGCAGTACTTC
V: TRBV5-6; J: TRBJ2-3; D: NA; size: many; CDR3: CASSLSYMSTDTQYF; DNA: TGTGCCAGCAGCCTGAGCTATATGAGCACAGATACGCAGTATTTT
V: TRBV20-1; J: TRBJ2-5; D: TRBD2; size: few; CDR3: CSARDFTSGKETQYF; DNA: TGCAGTGCTAGAGATTTCACTAGCGGGAAGGAGACCCAGTACTTC
V: TRBV12-3/TRBV12-4; J: TRBJ2-5; D: TRBD2; size: NA; CDR3: CASSFRGLVKGSGETQYF; DNA: TGTGCCAGCAGTTTTAGGGGCTTGGTGAAGGGTAGCGGGGAGACCCAGTACTTC
V: TRBV12-5; J: TRBJ2-5; D: TRBD2; size: NA; CDR3: CASGGTKETQYF; DNA: TGTGCTAGTGGTGGGACTAAAGAGACCCAGTACTTC
V: TRBV29-1; J: TRBJ2-7; D: TRBD1; size: many; CDR3: CSAGHRDRIYEQYF; DNA: TGCAGCGCGGGACACCGGGACAGGATCTACGAGCAGTACTTC
V: TRBV12-3/TRBV12-4; J: TRBJ2-1; D: TRBD2; size: many; CDR3: CASRPYGGAGNEQFF; DNA: TGTGCCAGCAGGCCTTACGGGGGGGCAGGGAATGAGCAGTTCTTC
V: TRBV9; J: TRBJ2-7; D: NA; size: few; CDR3: CASSRQWDTSYEQYF; DNA: TGTGCCAGCAGCCGTCAATGGGACACCTCCTACGAGCAGTACTTC
V: TRBV6-5; J: TRBJ1-2; D: TRBD1; size: many; CDR3: CATQKTGRNYGYTF; DNA: TGTGCCACTCAGAAGACAGGGCGGAATTATGGCTACACCTTC
V: TRBV20-1; J: TRBJ2-5; D: TRBD1; size: few; CDR3: CSARDGRRGQRETQYF; DNA: TGCAGTGCTAGAGATGGACGCAGGGGGCAGAGGGAGACCCAGTACTTC
V: TRBV9; J: TRBJ2-7; D: TRBD1; size: NA; CDR3: CASSVASGTGYEQYF; DNA: TGTGCCAGCAGCGTAGCCTCCGGGACAGGGTACGAGCAGTACTTC
V: TRBV10-3; J: TRBJ2-7; D: TRBD1; size: few; CDR3: CAIRGGASYEQYF; DNA: TGTGCCATCAGAGGGGGCGCCTCCTACGAGCAGTACTTC
V: TRBV5-5; J: TRBJ2-7; D: TRBD1; size: many; CDR3: CASSRDRGWEEQYF; DNA: TGTGCCAGCAGCAGGGACAGGGGATGGGAAGAGCAGTACTTC
V: TRBV20-1; J: TRBJ2-1; D: NA; size: many; CDR3: CSARDGKEHLSNEQFF; DNA: TGCAGTGCTAGAGATGGCAAGGAACATCTTTCCAATGAGCAGTTCTTC
V: TRBV20-1; J: TRBJ2-1; D: NA; size: NA; CDR3: CSARMSGPGNEQFF; DNA: TGCAGTGCTAGAATGAGCGGGCCCGGGAATGAGCAGTTCTTC
V: TRBV7-9; J: TRBJ1-1; D: NA; size: many; CDR3: CASSPQGKRIF; DNA: TGTGCCAGCAGCCCCCAGGGAAAACGGATCTTT
V: TRBV12-3/TRBV12-4; J: TRBJ1-3; D: NA; size: many; CDR3: CASSLEARSGNTIYF; DNA: TGTGCCAGCAGTTTAGAGGCCAGGTCGGGAAACACCATATATTTT
V: TRBV5-1; J: TRBJ1-2; D: NA; size: few; CDR3: CASSLDGGWRGYTF; DNA: TGCGCCAGCAGCTTGGACGGGGGGTGGCGTGGCTACACCTTC
V: TRBV9; J: TRBJ1-4; D: NA; size: few; CDR3: CASSVVRGVEKLFF; DNA: TGTGCCAGCAGCGTAGTAAGGGGGGTTGAAAAACTGTTTTTT
V: TRBV18; J: TRBJ2-3; D: NA; size: few; CDR3: CASSPPGARGDTQYF; DNA: TGTGCCAGCTCACCACCGGGAGCCCGGGGAGATACGCAGTATTTT
V: TRBV4-2; J: TRBJ2-3; D: TRBD2; size: many; CDR3: CASSQVSGGDHTDTQYF; DNA: TGTGCCAGCAGCCAGGTCAGCGGGGGGGATCACACAGATACGCAGTATTTT
V: TRBV27; J: TRBJ2-7; D: NA; size: NA; CDR3: CASSLTAGSSISEQYF; DNA: TGTGCCAGCAGTTTAACAGCCGGGTCTTCTATCTCCGAGCAGTACTTC
V: TRBV11-3; J: TRBJ2-7; D: TRBD2; size: few; CDR3: CASSYRGGLAGNEQYF; DNA: TGTGCCAGCAGCTACCGTGGGGGACTAGCGGGAAACGAGCAGTACTTC
V: TRBV9; J: TRBJ2-2; D: TRBD2; size: NA; CDR3: CASSIASGGSGELFF; DNA: TGTGCCAGCAGCATCGCTAGCGGGGGGTCCGGGGAGCTGTTTTTT
V: TRBV7-6; J: TRBJ1-2; D: TRBD1; size: NA; CDR3: CASSFDPGQGLGGYTF; DNA: TGTGCCAGCAGCTTTGACCCGGGACAGGGGCTGGGCGGCTACACCTTC
V: TRBV7-6; J: TRBJ2-7; D: NA; size: NA; CDR3: CASSLAGFDEQYF; DNA: TGTGCCAGCAGCTTAGCAGGGTTTGACGAGCAGTACTTC
V: TRBV13; J: TRBJ1-2; D: TRBD1; size: few; CDR3: CASSSPSGGWGYTF; DNA: TGTGCCAGCAGCTCCCCCTCAGGGGGCTGGGGCTACACCTTC
V: TRBV5-1; J: TRBJ2-7; D: NA; size: few; CDR3: CASSLAPGAYEQYF; DNA: TGCGCCAGCAGCTTGGCCCCAGGGGCCTACGAGCAGTACTTC
V: TRBV19; J: TRBJ2-7; D: NA; size: many; CDR3: CASSKGSRYYEQYF; DNA: TGTGCCAGTAGTAAAGGCAGCAGATACTACGAGCAGTACTTC
V: TRBV29-1; J: TRBJ1-5; D: TRBD1; size: few; CDR3: CSVTTGVNQPQHF; DNA: TGCAGCGTTACTACAGGGGTGAATCAGCCCCAGCATTTT
V: TRBV2; J: TRBJ2-3; D: TRBD1; size: few; CDR3: CASSAGQTTDTQYF; DNA: TGTGCCAGCAGTGCGGGACAGACCACAGATACGCAGTATTTT
V: TRBV20-1; J: TRBJ2-1; D: TRBD2; size: medium-sized; CDR3: CSALGTSGRIVYNEQFF; DNA: TGCAGTGCCCTGGGGACTAGCGGGAGGATCGTTTACAATGAGCAGTTCTTC
V: TRBV2; J: TRBJ2-5; D: NA; size: NA; CDR3: CASSEISWGQETQYF; DNA: TGTGCCAGCAGTGAAATAAGCTGGGGCCAAGAGACCCAGTACTTC
V: TRBV4-1; J: TRBJ1-4; D: NA; size: NA; CDR3: CASSQAETTGVEKLFF; DNA: TGCGCCAGCAGCCAAGCAGAGACAACGGGTGTTGAAAAACTGTTTTTT
V: TRBV7-8; J: TRBJ2-1; D: TRBD2; size: many; CDR3: CASSLAAGGSNEQFF; DNA: TGTGCCAGCAGCTTAGCAGCGGGAGGAAGCAATGAGCAGTTCTTC
V: TRBV12-3/TRBV12-4; J: TRBJ1-1; D: TRBD1; size: NA; CDR3: CASSRQGLTEAFF; DNA: TGTGCCAGCAGTCGACAGGGTCTCACTGAAGCTTTCTTT
V: TRBV19; J: TRBJ2-7; D: NA; size: few; CDR3: CASSSRGPNEQYF; DNA: TGTGCCAGTAGTAGCCGGGGTCCAAACGAGCAGTACTTC
V: TRBV6-2/TRBV6-3; J: TRBJ1-1; D: NA; size: NA; CDR3: CASSYSLGRNTEAFF; DNA: TGTGCCAGCAGTTACTCTTTGGGTAGGAACACTGAAGCTTTCTTT
V: TRBV5-1; J: TRBJ2-7; D: TRBD1; size: many; CDR3: CASSLGAGGEQYF; DNA: TGCGCCAGCAGCTTGGGGGCAGGGGGCGAGCAGTACTTC
V: TRBV9; J: TRBJ2-1; D: TRBD2; size: few; CDR3: CASSDGLAGGLEQFF; DNA: TGTGCCAGCAGCGATGGACTAGCGGGAGGACTTGAGCAGTTCTTC
V: TRBV11-3; J: TRBJ2-2; D: TRBD2; size: NA; CDR3: CASRPQSGAGGELFF; DNA: TGTGCCAGCAGACCTCAAAGCGGGGCTGGCGGGGAGCTGTTTTTT
V: TRBV20-1; J: TRBJ2-7; D: TRBD2; size: many; CDR3: CSARESGGIAYEQYF; DNA: TGCAGTGCTAGAGAGTCGGGAGGGATTGCGTACGAGCAGTACTTC
V: TRBV5-1; J: TRBJ2-2; D: NA; size: NA; CDR3: CASSLGHRDPNTGELFF; DNA: TGCGCCAGCAGCTTGGGACACCGAGACCCGAACACCGGGGAGCTGTTTTTT
V: TRBV28; J: TRBJ2-3; D: NA; size: NA; CDR3: CASSPPAKHTDTQYF; DNA: TGTGCCAGCAGTCCACCGGCCAAACACACAGATACGCAGTATTTT
V: TRBV6-2/TRBV6-3; J: TRBJ2-1; D: TRBD2; size: NA; CDR3: CASRPSGRGGEQFF; DNA: TGTGCCAGCAGGCCTAGCGGGAGGGGGGGTGAGCAGTTCTTC
V: TRBV20-1; J: TRBJ1-2; D: TRBD1; size: few; CDR3: CSATVGTALYYGYTF; DNA: TGCAGTGCTACCGTGGGGACAGCTTTATACTATGGCTACACCTTC
V: TRBV20-1; J: TRBJ2-7; D: NA; size: many; CDR3: CSARDDGPGIEQYF; DNA: TGCAGTGCTAGAGACGACGGGCCCGGGATCGAGCAGTACTTC
V: TRBV7-3; J: TRBJ2-3; D: NA; size: few; CDR3: CASSLERLHFTDTQYF; DNA: TGTGCCAGCAGCCTAGAGCGGTTGCACTTCACAGATACGCAGTATTTT